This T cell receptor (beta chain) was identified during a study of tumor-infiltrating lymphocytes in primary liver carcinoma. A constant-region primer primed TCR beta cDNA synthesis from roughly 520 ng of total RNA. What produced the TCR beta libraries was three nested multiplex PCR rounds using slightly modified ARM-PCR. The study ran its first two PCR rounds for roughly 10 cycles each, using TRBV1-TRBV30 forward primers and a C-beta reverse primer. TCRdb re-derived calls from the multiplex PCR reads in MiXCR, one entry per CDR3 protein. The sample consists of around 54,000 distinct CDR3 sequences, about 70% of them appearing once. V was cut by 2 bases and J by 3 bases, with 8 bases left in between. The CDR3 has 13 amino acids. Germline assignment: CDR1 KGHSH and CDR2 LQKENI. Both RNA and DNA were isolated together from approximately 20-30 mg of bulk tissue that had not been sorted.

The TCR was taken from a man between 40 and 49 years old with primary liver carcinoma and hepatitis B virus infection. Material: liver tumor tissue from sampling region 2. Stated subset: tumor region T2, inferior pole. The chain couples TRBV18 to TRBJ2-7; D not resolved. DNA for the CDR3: TGTGCCAGCTCACCAGGAACAGACTACGAGCAGTACTTC. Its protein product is CASSPGTDYEQYF. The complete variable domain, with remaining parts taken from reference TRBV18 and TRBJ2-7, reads NAGVMQNPRHLVRRRGQEARLRCSPMKGHSHVYWYRQLPEEGLKFMVYLQKENIIDESGMPKERFSAEFPKEGPSILRIQQVVRGDSAAYFCASSPGTDYEQYFGPGTRLTVT.